This entry features one T cell receptor (beta chain) sequence. Its specificity is unknown. This clone may be a read error of a much larger clone one base away. Without the conserved terminal phenylalanine or tryptophan, this CDR3 likely stems from a read error. Lactation, pregnancy, other autoimmune disease or uncontrolled infection excluded patients. V lost 4 bases and J lost 0, with 17 bases in between. Germline CDR1 reads SGHKS; CDR2 reads YYEKEE (reference sequence). The CDR3 contains 18 residues. TCR beta CDR3 sequences were amplified from RNA transcripts. HTBI primers were the set used in a first-round RT-PCR of the TCR CDR3. TCRdb recomputed calls from the multiplex PCR reads with MiXCR, one row per CDR3 protein. The profile shows 500,000 to 600,000 distinct CDR3 sequences, 20% of them singletons. The data belong to a study of T cells in Graves' hyperthyroidism and ophthalmopathy. Study summary: Peripheral blood samples were taken at initial diagnosis, prior to any treatment.

General study results and limits: Ophthalmopathy and stable hyperthyroidism were separated by a 13 V-J model. Most thyroid clonotypes with frequency above 0.001 were detected in blood.

The receptor was isolated from a man aged 35 to 55 with Graves' ophthalmopathy. V gene TRBV5-5 combines with J gene TRBJ1-6; D is possibly TRBD1 (6 bases). Source material: blood. The CDR3 DNA reads TGTGCCAGCAGCCGCCTCGACAGGTCCAGCTCCTATAATTCACCCCTCCACTCT. It yields the protein CASSRLDRSSSYNSPLHS.